The present TCR beta chain was sequenced within a study of blood T cells in healthy people across ages (dated by TCRdb to between 2014 and 2017). Regarding the research as a whole: In model experiments, template switching captured about one uniquely barcoded TCR beta cDNA molecule for every two T cells. The study measured age-related changes in TCR beta repertoire diversity using deep sequencing normalized with unique cDNA molecular identifiers. Donors were grouped into four age groups: young (average roughly 15 years), middle-aged (around 39), aged (around 62) and long-lived (less than 85). The study analyzed two additional independent replicas of 1 million unique cDNA reads from the same blood draw for two donors, one aged 18 to 30 and one aged 80 or older.

Its CDR3 holds 15 amino acids, cysteine through phenylalanine. Only CDR3 DNA is held: 45 bases, read in frame from base 1. The germline V gene (reference sequence) specifies SEHNR as CDR1 and FQNEAQ as CDR2. Between the V and J ends, shortened by 0 bases and 1 base respectively, the junction contains 9 bases. Receptors were amplified or captured by 5' RACE. Sequenced on an Illumina HiSeq 2500. The second PCR ran for about 6 to 11 cycles and used a J-beta primer mix along with a sample-barcoded 5' primer. Each TCR beta cDNA molecule received a unique molecular identifier from a template-switch 5' adaptor carrying 12 random nucleotides. Each sample yielded at least 2.5 million CDR3-containing paired-end reads. First-strand cDNA was synthesized from all RNA with the Mint cDNA synthesis kit, primed by a TRBC-specific oligonucleotide. All cDNA was treated with uracil-DNA glycosylase and then went through a first 18-cycle PCR with the universal primers M1SS and BC2_uni_R. The authors' pipeline ran thus. For normalization, 1 million high-quality reads were randomly selected from each sample, with every read carrying a distinct molecular identifier. Reads sharing molecular identifiers were discarded rather than binned into consensus sequences. MiTCR, with a Q25 quality threshold and the strictest error-elimination algorithm, was used for CDR3 identification, clonotype clustering and error correction. A nonparametric unseen species model using Euler transformation provided a lower-bound estimate of total TCR beta diversity. TCRdb reprocessing: public reads trimmed at Q25 with fastp, clones called with MiXCR, in-frame beta chains kept. Duplicate CDR3 protein sequences are folded into a single record with the most common DNA and genes. In this record, the V and J calls reflect TCRdb's handling and not the investigators' own analysis. This sample lists about 540,000 distinct CDR3 sequences; approximately 25% were detected once. The biggest ten clones account for roughly 10% of the sample.

Results the study describes overall, beyond this receptor: As age increased, observed TCR beta diversity per million T cells dropped in a roughly linear way, and a significant reduction was already evident by age 40. Estimates of total diversity based on one million sequenced T cells were regarded as lower bounds and as underestimates. The long-lived group showed more naive CD4+ T cells, fewer expanded clones and increased TCR diversity than the aged group, suggesting age selection. A strong correlation was found between observed TCR beta diversity and the percentage of naive T cells measured by flow cytometry. Conclusive comparison of naive and antigen-experienced compartments was prevented by the profiling of bulk unsorted PBMCs. The CMV infection status of donors was not known, potentially confounding age-related changes in expanded clonotypes.

This clonotype was detected only a few times. The antigen this receptor binds is unknown. Base qualities were left out, and no much larger clone turns up one base away. The donors were a few dozen Caucasian individuals from Russia, aged roughly 6 to 100 years, who were systemically healthy. Each donor gave ten milliliters of peripheral blood, drawn into EDTA-treated Vacutainer tubes. PBMCs were isolated by Ficoll-Paque density-gradient centrifugation, with at least 7 million obtained per sample. Total RNA, at least 5.5 micrograms per sample, was extracted from PBMCs with Trizol reagent. The percentages of naive CD45RAhigh/CD27high T cells were determined by flow cytometry on a PBMC aliquot from every donor. These data were also filed under a second study, of T cells of mothers and their children. That second publication adds: The donors were nine systemically healthy Caucasian individuals, made up of three mothers and their six children. cDNA synthesis consumed the entire amount of extracted RNA, loaded at about 1.5 ug RNA in each 15 ul reaction. In the second PCR, the M1S primer introduced both the sample barcodes and 2-4 random nucleotides. Each mother yielded over 9 million TCR beta CDR3 reads and each child some 3 million reads. In both related and unrelated pairs, thymic selection shapes the output of TCR recombination in a similar way, with inherited differences having only a minor effect. Normalized repertoire overlap in related mother-child pairs was always slightly higher than in unrelated mother-child pairs, but the difference was never significant. Persistent microchimeric T cell clones were not detected, at a sensitivity of 95 to 100 clones per million clonotypes. Deep NGS was used in the study to compare the TCR beta repertoires of mothers and children and to look for features that separate related mother-child pairs from unrelated individuals. The mean age was around 40 +/- 4 years for the mothers and approximately 11 +/- 4 years for the children. After adapter ligation with NEBNext reagents, the libraries were sequenced on Illumina HiSeq 2000 with 100+100 nt paired-end reads. To prevent cross-contamination, the mother and child libraries were prepared one month apart and sequenced in separate runs. Between roughly 500,000 and 2,300,000 distinct TCR beta clonotypes were identified per donor. Naive TCR beta clonotypes were estimated from low-frequency clonotypes matched to each donor's FACS-determined naive share, without sorting.

The chain uses TRBV7-9 and TRBJ1-1; the D gene is perhaps TRBD1, on 5 matching bases. Sequenced material: blood. The TCR comes from a boy aged 5-17 years in good health. The CDR3 in this case is CASSLARGGNTEAFF. In nucleotides, the sequence is TGTGCCAGCAGCTTAGCCCGGGGGGGGAACACTGAAGCTTTCTTT.